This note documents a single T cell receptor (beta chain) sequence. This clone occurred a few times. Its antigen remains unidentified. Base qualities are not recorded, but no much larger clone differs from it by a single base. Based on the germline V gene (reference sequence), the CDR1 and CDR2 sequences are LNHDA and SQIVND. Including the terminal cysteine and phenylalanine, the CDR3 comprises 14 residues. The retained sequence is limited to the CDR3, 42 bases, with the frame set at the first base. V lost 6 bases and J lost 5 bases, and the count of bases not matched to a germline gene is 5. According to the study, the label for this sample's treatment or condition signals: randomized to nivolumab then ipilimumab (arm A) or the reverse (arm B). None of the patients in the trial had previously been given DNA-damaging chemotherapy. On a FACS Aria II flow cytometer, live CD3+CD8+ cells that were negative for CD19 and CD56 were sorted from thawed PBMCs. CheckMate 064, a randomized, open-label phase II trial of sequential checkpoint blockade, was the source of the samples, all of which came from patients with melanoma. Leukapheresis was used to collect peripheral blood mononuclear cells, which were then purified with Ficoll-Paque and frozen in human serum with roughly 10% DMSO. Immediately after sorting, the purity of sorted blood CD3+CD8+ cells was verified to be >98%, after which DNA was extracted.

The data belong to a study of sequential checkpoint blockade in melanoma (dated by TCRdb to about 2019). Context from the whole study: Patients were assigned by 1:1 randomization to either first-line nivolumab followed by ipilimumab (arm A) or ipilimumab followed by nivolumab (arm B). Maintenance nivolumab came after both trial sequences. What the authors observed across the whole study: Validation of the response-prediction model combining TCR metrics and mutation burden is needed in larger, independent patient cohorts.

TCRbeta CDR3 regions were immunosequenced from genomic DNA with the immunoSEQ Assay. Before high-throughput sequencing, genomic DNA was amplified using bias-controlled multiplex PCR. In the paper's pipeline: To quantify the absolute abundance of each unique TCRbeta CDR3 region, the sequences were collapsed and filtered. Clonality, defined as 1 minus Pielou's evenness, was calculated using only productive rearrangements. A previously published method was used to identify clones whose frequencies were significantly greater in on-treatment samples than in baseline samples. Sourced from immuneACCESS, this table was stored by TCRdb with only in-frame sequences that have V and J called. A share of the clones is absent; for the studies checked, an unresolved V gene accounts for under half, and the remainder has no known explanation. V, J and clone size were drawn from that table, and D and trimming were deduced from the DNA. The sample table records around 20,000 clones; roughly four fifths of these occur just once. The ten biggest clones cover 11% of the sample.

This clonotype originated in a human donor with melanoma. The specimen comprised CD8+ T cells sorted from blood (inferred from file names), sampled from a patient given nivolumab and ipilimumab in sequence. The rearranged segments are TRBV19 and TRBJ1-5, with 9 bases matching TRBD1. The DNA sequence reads TGTGCCAGTAGCAGACAGGGGGACGATCAGCCCCAGCATTTT. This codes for CASSRQGDDQPQHF. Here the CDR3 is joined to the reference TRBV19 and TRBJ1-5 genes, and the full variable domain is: DGGITQSPKYLFRKEGQNVTLSCEQNLNHDAMYWYRQDPGQGLRLIYYSQIVNDFQKGDIAEGYSVSREKKESFPLTVTSAQKNPTAFYLCASSRQGDDQPQHFGDGTRLSIL.